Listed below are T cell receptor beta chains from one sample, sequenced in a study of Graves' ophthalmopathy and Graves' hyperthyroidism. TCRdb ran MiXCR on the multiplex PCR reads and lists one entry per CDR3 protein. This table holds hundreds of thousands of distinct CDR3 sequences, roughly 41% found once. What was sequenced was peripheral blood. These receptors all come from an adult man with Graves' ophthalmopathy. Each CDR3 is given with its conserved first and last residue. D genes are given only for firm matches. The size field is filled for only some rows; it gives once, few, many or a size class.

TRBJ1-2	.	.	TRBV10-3	CAISDGNTF	TGTGCCATCAGTGATGGGAACACCTTC
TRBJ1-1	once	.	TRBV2	CASSLSKGGYSEAFF	TGTGCCAGCAGTTTATCGAAAGGGGGATATTCTGAAGCTTTCTTT
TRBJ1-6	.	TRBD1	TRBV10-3	CAISEGTGPNSPLHF	TGTGCCATCAGTGAGGGGACAGGACCTAATTCACCCCTCCACTTT
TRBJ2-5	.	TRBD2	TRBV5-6	CASSSAGGWKTQYF	TGTGCCAGCAGCTCGGCGGGAGGGTGGAAGACCCAGTACTTC
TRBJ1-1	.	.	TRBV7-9	CASILDSEAFF	TGTGCCAGCATTCTGGACAGTGAAGCTTTCTTT
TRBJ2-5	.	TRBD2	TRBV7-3	CAIPMSLAGRETQYF	TGTGCCATCCCGATGTCCCTAGCGGGACGGGAGACCCAGTACTTC
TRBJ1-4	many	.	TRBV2	CASSDGQEKLFF	TGTGCCAGCAGTGATGGGCAGGAAAAACTGTTTTTT
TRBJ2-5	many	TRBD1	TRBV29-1	CSAIGTAKRETQYF	TGCAGCGCTATAGGGACAGCTAAGCGGGAGACCCAGTACTTC
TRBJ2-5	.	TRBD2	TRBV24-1	CATSDLAGELGGTQYF	TGTGCCACCAGTGATTTGGCGGGGGAGCTCGGGGGGACCCAGTACTTC
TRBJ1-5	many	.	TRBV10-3	CAISAPGNQPQHF	TGTGCCATCAGTGCTCCAGGCAATCAGCCCCAGCATTTT
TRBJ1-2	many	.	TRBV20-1	CSARGNGADYGGYTF	TGCAGTGCTAGAGGAAATGGGGCAGACTATGGCGGCTACACCTTC
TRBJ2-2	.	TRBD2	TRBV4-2	CASSHGGLAGNTGELFF	TGTGCCAGCAGCCATGGAGGGTTAGCGGGGAACACCGGGGAGCTGTTTTTT
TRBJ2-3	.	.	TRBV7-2	CASNSGEDTQYF	TGTGCCAGCAACTCAGGGGAAGATACGCAGTATTTT
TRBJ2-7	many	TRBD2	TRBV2	CASTWTSGSDEQYF	TGTGCCAGCACTTGGACTAGCGGGAGCGACGAGCAGTACTTC
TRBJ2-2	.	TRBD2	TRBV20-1	CSARDEAGGPSPTGELFF	TGCAGTGCTAGAGATGAAGCGGGGGGGCCCTCTCCTACCGGGGAGCTGTTTTTT
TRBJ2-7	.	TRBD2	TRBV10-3	CAISESGGGYF	TGTGCCATCAGTGAGTCCGGCGGGGGGTACTTC
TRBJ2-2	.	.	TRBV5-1	CASSLVQGGGELFF	TGCGCCAGCAGCTTGGTACAGGGAGGCGGGGAGCTGTTTTTT
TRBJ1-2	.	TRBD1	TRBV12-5	CASGLTITGGGYGYTF	TGTGCTAGTGGTTTGACAATTACAGGGGGCGGCTATGGCTACACCTTC
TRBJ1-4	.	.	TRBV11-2	CASSLGAYEKLFF	TGTGCCAGCAGCTTAGGGGCATATGAAAAACTGTTTTTT
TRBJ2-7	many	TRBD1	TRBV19	CASSIGTGQEAYEQYF	TGTGCCAGTAGTATAGGGACGGGACAGGAGGCCTACGAGCAGTACTTC
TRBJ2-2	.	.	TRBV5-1	CASSLAGVGDTGELFF	TGCGCCAGCAGCTTGGCCGGGGTCGGCGACACCGGGGAGCTGTTTTTT
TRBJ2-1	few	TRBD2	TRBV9	CASSVGSGGYNEQFF	TGTGCCAGCAGCGTAGGGTCGGGGGGGTACAATGAGCAGTTCTTC
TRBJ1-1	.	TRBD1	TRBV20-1	CSARSSQQGAGAFF	TGCAGTGCTAGATCCTCCCAGCAGGGGGCTGGAGCTTTCTTT
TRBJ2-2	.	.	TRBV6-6	CASSLSDLAGELFF	TGTGCCAGCAGTTTATCAGATCTGGCCGGGGAGCTGTTTTTT
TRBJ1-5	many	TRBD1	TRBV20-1	CSALTGGINQPQHF	TGCAGTGCCCTAACAGGGGGAATAAATCAGCCCCAGCATTTT
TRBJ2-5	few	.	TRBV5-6	CASSLIASETQYF	TGTGCCAGCAGCTTGATTGCATCCGAGACCCAGTACTTC
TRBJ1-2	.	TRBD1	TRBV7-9	CASSLNTGGRGYTF	TGTGCCAGCTCCTTGAATACAGGGGGCAGGGGCTACACCTTC
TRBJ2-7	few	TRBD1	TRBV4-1	CASSAGGSGYEQYF	TGCGCCAGCAGCGCAGGGGGCAGCGGATACGAGCAGTACTTC
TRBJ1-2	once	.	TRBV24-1	CATRSGGNPPGYTF	TGTGCCACCCGAAGCGGGGGTAATCCGCCTGGCTACACCTTC
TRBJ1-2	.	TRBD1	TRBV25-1	CASSSHSGQGAGYTF	TGTGCCAGCAGTTCCCACTCAGGACAGGGGGCTGGCTACACCTTC
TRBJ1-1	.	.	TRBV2	CASSVEGLSTEAFF	TGTGCCAGCAGTGTCGAGGGTTTAAGTACTGAAGCTTTCTTT
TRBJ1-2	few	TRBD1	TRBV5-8	CASSSTGAAFYGYTF	TGTGCCAGCAGCTCCACAGGGGCTGCGTTCTATGGCTACACCTTC
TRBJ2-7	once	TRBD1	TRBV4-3	CASSQRTGPSYEQYF	TGCGCCAGCAGCCAAAGGACAGGGCCTAGCTACGAGCAGTACTTC
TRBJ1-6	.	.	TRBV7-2	CASSLVRGAGSPLHF	TGTGCCAGCAGTCTAGTCCGGGGGGCGGGTTCACCCCTCCACTTT
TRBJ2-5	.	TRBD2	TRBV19	CASSAIAGGRETQCF	TGTGCCAGTAGTGCTATAGCGGGAGGGAGGGAGACCCAGTGCTTC
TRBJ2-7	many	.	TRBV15	CATSTSGAFVQYF	TGTGCCACCAGCACATCGGGGGCTTTTGTGCAGTACTTC
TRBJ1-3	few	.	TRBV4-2	CASSQEGAGGNTIYF	TGTGCCAGCAGCCAAGAGGGGGCCGGTGGAAACACCATATATTTT
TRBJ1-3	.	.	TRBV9	CASSGTSVSGNTIYF	TGTGCCAGCAGCGGGACTAGCGTCTCTGGAAACACCATATATTTT
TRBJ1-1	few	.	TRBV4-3	CASSQDWRENTEAFF	TGCGCCAGCAGCCAAGATTGGAGAGAGAACACTGAAGCTTTCTTT
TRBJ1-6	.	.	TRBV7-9	CASSSIRASNSPLHF	TGTGCCAGCAGCTCAATCAGGGCATCTAATTCACCCCTCCACTTT
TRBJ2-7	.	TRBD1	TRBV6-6	CASRVQGSLSYEQYF	TGTGCCAGCAGGGTACAGGGGTCTCTATCCTACGAGCAGTACTTC
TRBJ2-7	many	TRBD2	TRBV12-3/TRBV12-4	CASRALAGKEGEQYF	TGTGCCAGCAGGGCCCTAGCGGGTAAGGAAGGGGAGCAGTACTTC
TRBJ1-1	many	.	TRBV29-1	CSVETGGLEAFF	TGCAGCGTTGAAACGGGGGGGCTTGAAGCTTTCTTT